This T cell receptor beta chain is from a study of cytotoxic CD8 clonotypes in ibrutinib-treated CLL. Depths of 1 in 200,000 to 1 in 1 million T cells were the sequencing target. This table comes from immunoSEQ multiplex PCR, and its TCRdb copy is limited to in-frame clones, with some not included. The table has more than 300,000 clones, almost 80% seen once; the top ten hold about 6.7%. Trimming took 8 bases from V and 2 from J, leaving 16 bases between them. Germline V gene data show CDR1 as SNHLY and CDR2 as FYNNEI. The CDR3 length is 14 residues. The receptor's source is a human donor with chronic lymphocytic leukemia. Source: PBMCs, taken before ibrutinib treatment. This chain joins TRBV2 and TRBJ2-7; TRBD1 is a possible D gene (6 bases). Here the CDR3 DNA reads TGTGCCAGCTTTGCGGACAGCCTGACCTACGAGCAGTACTTC. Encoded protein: CASFADSLTYEQYF.